This T cell receptor (beta chain) was captured by sequencing in a study of cytomegalovirus exposure and HLA in healthy donors. Worth noting for this clone: Its antigen is not identified.

Germline V CDR1 and CDR2: SEHNR, FQNEAQ (reference sequence). The CDR3 extends over 14 amino acids. V was shortened by 5 bases and J by 2 bases, with 13 bases between the two germline ends. Primers included in the PCR were 60 Vbeta and 13 Jbeta primers. The assay was immunoSEQ multiplex PCR, and TCRdb's table has in-frame clones only and misses some. This table has 250,000 to 350,000 clones, about 87% appearing once. Study results and caveats: In vitro checks showed that a few CMV-associated chains really do target CMV antigens. The Asian-associated ancestry cluster reportedly had fewer N-insertions than the approximately 700-donor mean in a later analysis. TCR beta V- and J-gene trimming, according to a later analysis, was linked to a missense DCLRE1C variant.

The V call is TRBV7-9, the J call TRBJ2-7; D ambiguous. The sequencing sample was made of PBMCs. This TCR was recovered from a woman in her late teens or twenties in good health and CMV-seronegative. CDR3: CASSPGSLPYEQYF. The CDR3 bases are TGTGCCAGCAGCCCCGGGTCCTTACCCTACGAGCAGTACTTC.